This entry lists 28 T cell receptor beta chains sequenced from one sample in a study of Graves' ophthalmopathy and Graves' hyperthyroidism. RNA transcripts were the source from which TCR beta CDR3 regions were amplified. The first-round RT-PCR employed HTBI primers together with the Qiagen OneStep RT-PCR kit. A multiplex PCR was then performed as the second round. TCRdb redid the calling of the multiplex PCR reads with MiXCR, one entry per CDR3 protein. The sample lists hundreds of thousands of distinct CDR3 sequences; approximately 40% were seen once. The sample was peripheral blood. The origin of the receptors is an adult man with Graves' ophthalmopathy.

This clonotype was counted ten times or more. This chain joins TRBV19 and TRBJ1-1, with TRBD1 as a possible D gene (5 bases). The CDR3 length is 14 residues. The V gene's germline CDR1 is LNHDA and CDR2 SQIVND (reference sequence). Trimming took off 4 bases at V and 0 bases at J, with 9 bases between the two ends. The DNA of the CDR3 is TGTGCCAGTAGTAAGGGACCCATGAACACTGAAGCTTTCTTT. Protein sequence: CASSKGPMNTEAFF.

This clonotype was counted between two and nine times. The gene calls are TRBV6-5 and TRBJ1-6, with TRBD1 matching 7 bases. The germline V gene has CDR1 MNHEY and CDR2 SVGAGI. The V and J ends lost 4 bases and 6 bases, in that order; junction bases with no gene match: 6. This CDR3 spans 15 amino acids. The chain's CDR3 is CASSWSRDSNSPLHF. The CDR3 DNA reads TGTGCCAGCAGTTGGTCCCGGGACAGTAATTCACCCCTCCACTTT.

The rearrangement joins TRBV11-2 to TRBJ2-7; no clear D. Germline values: CDR1 SGHAT, CDR2 FQNNGV. The germline V and J ends were trimmed by 3 bases and 0 bases, with 12 bases remaining between them. This CDR3 region has 15 residues. CDR3 region: CASSFSSAGSYEQYF. The CDR3 bases are TGTGCCAGCAGCTTCTCATCGGCAGGCTCCTACGAGCAGTACTTC.

As concerns this clonotype: A read error may be the cause here, since a much bigger clone is one base away. V gene TRBV29-1 combines with J gene TRBJ2-7, with D unclear. Germline-derived CDR1 and CDR2 are SQVTM and ANQGSEA. The CDR3 totals 12 residues. CDR3 sequence: CSVAVYSYGQYF. The CDR3 DNA is TGCAGCGTGGCCGTTTACTCCTACGGGCAGTACTTC.

This rearrangement joins TRBV10-1 to TRBJ2-7; D not certain. Germline values: CDR1 WNHNN, CDR2 SYGVQD (reference sequence). This CDR3 is 15 amino acids long. V dropped 4 bases and J dropped 6 bases, with 19 bases sitting between them. The CDR3: CASSGRTGYRAEQYF. CDR3 sequence (DNA): TGCGCCAGCAGTGGTCGAACGGGTTATCGCGCCGAGCAGTACTTC.

The chain combines TRBV7-9 with TRBJ2-3; tentatively, D is TRBD1 or TRBD2 (6 bases each). V was pared by 4 bases and J by 2 bases, with 13 bases between. This CDR3 has 15 residues. Germline values: CDR1 SEHNR, CDR2 FQNEAQ (reference sequence). CDR3 sequence (DNA): TGTGCCAGCAGCTGGGGGGCATCGGTCACAGATACGCAGTATTTT. Protein: CASSWGASVTDTQYF.

The rearrangement uses TRBV29-1 and TRBJ1-2, with D perhaps TRBD1 (6 bases). CDR3 length: 14 amino acids. Trimming stripped 7 bases from V and 5 bases from J, with 20 bases between. Germline assignment: CDR1 SQVTM and CDR2 ANQGSEA. The CDR3 nucleotides read TGCAGCGGCGAGGGGGGCGCAGTGGGATATGGCTACACCTTC. Translating gives CSGEGGAVGYGYTF.

This clonotype was found many times. The chain is built from TRBV15 and TRBJ1-1, with D hard to call. The CDR3 spans 13 residues. The germline V gene has CDR1 LNHNV and CDR2 YYDKDF (reference sequence). V lost 8 bases and J 2 bases, leaving 12 bases between the germline ends. CDR3 nucleotides: TGTGCCACCCGGGCTACTAAAAACACTGAAGCTTTCTTT. It is translated as CATRATKNTEAFF.

V is TRBV2 and J is TRBJ2-6, with 12 bases lining up with TRBD1. The CDR3 is 18 residues long. In germline, CDR1 is SNHLY, CDR2 FYNNEI. J was trimmed by 2 bases and V by 5 bases; bases with no gene match: 7. CDR3 sequence: CASSLWGQGATGANVLTF. Here the CDR3 DNA reads TGTGCCAGCAGTTTATGGGGACAGGGGGCAACTGGGGCCAACGTCCTGACTTTC.

The chain links TRBV5-6 to TRBJ2-7; no clear D. This CDR3 region has 14 residues. V lost 4 bases and J lost 4, with 15 bases in between. CDR1 is SGHDT, CDR2 YYEEEE, per germline. The CDR3, as DNA: TGTGCCAGCAGCGAGAACCCACAGAAGTACGAGCAGTACTTC. Its protein product is CASSENPQKYEQYF.

V usage is TRBV24-1 and J usage is TRBJ2-5, with 7 bases identical to TRBD2. V lost 5 bases to trimming and J lost 5 bases; unmatched junction nucleotides: 7. This CDR3 comprises 14 residues. Germline assignment: CDR1 KGHDR and CDR2 SFDVKD. The DNA of the CDR3 is TGTGCCACCAGTGCGGGAGGCGATGGGGAGACCCAGTACTTC. It encodes CATSAGGDGETQYF.

This clonotype was seen a handful of times. This chain joins TRBV7-9 and TRBJ2-7; D may match TRBD1 or TRBD2 (6 bases each). Germline values: CDR1 SEHNR, CDR2 FQNEAQ (reference sequence). This CDR3 comprises 14 residues. V dropped 5 bases and J dropped 4 bases, with 15 bases sitting between them. The DNA of the CDR3 is TGTGCCAGCAGCGTAGTCCGGGGGCCTTACGAGCAGTACTTC. Its protein is CASSVVRGPYEQYF.

V usage is TRBV5-6 and J usage is TRBJ2-5, with 7 bases aligning to TRBD1. The germline V gene has CDR1 SGHDT and CDR2 YYEEEE. Unmatched junction bases numbered 9, after V lost 4 bases and J lost 3 bases. The CDR3 runs to 15 residues. The CDR3, as DNA: TGTGCCAGCAGCCGTGGGGCAGGGGGTAAAGAGACCCAGTACTTC. It is translated as CASSRGAGGKETQYF.

Details on this clonotype: A read error may produce the germline difference seen at one junction end. The chain carries TRBV9 and TRBJ1-3; D might be TRBD1 (5 bases). There are 21 residues in the CDR3. Germline lookup yields CDR1 SGDLS and CDR2 YYNGEE. The CDR3 DNA sequence: TGCGCCAGCAGCCAAGATTCGACTGTTAGGGGATCACCCTACTCTGGAAACACCATATATTTT. Protein product: CASSQDSTVRGSPYSGNTIYF.

V gene TRBV20-1 combines with J gene TRBJ1-5, with 7 bases that match TRBD1. Germline assignment: CDR1 DFQATT and CDR2 SNEGSKA (reference sequence). This CDR3 has 13 residues. J lost 5 bases, V lost 4 bases, and 5 bases had no gene match. CDR3 nucleotides: TGCAGTGCTAAGGGGGCGGTCGATCAGCCCCAGCATTTT. It codes for CSAKGAVDQPQHF.

The gene calls are TRBV19 and TRBJ1-3; D unclear. Per germline, CDR1 LNHDA and CDR2 SQIVND (reference sequence). The length of the CDR3 is 16 residues. The V end was cut by 10 bases, the J end by 0 bases, with 19 bases between. The CDR3, as DNA: TGTGCCACCGCGGCCCCCGGACTCTCCTCTGGAAACACCATATATTTT. It translates to CATAAPGLSSGNTIYF. Based on the CDR3 plus reference TRBV19 and TRBJ1-3, the full variable domain is DGGITQSPKYLFRKEGQNVTLSCEQNLNHDAMYWYRQDPGQGLRLIYYSQIVNDFQKGDIAEGYSVSREKKESFPLTVTSAQKNPTAFYLCATAAPGLSSGNTIYFGEGSWLTVV.

Many counts were recorded for this clonotype. CDR3 sequence (DNA): TGTGCCAAAAAGAGGGGGTACGAGACCGGGGAGCTGTTTTTT. Translated, it gives CAKKRGYETGELFF. The chain recombines TRBV2 with TRBJ2-2; a weak D match, TRBD1 (6 bases). CDR3 length: 14 residues. Germline assignment: CDR1 SNHLY and CDR2 FYNNEI. The V end was cut by 10 bases, the J end by 5 bases, with 17 bases between.

This clonotype was seen only a few times. The V and J genes are TRBV19 and TRBJ2-5; possible D gene TRBD2, 7 bases. CDR1 and CDR2 from the germline V gene are LNHDA and SQIVND (reference sequence). V lost 3 bases, J lost 4 bases, and 18 bases lay in between. The CDR3 spans 16 residues. CDR3 amino acids: CASSMGLGGRRETQYF. The CDR3 DNA follows: TGTGCCAGTAGTATGGGGTTGGGGGGGCGGCGAGAGACCCAGTACTTC.

This chain links TRBV5-1 with TRBJ2-7, with 10 bases aligning to TRBD1. In germline, CDR1 is SGHRS, CDR2 YFSETQ. J was trimmed by 2 bases and V by 7 bases; bases with no gene match: 6. The CDR3 runs 14 residues. The chain's CDR3 is CASGWTGGPYEQYF. The CDR3 DNA follows: TGCGCCAGCGGATGGACAGGGGGTCCCTACGAGCAGTACTTC.

Turning to this clonotype: An end of the junction does not agree with germline; a read error may underlie this. This chain links TRBV7-9 with TRBJ2-5; D is undetermined. Germline lookup yields CDR1 SEHNR and CDR2 FQNEAQ (reference sequence). This CDR3 has 15 residues. For the CDR3, the DNA is TGCGCCAGCAGCCAAGTATCCCCCGACCCGGGGACCCAGTACTTC. Translating gives CASSQVSPDPGTQYF.

The rearrangement links TRBV19 to TRBJ1-4, with D perhaps TRBD1 (6 bases). The CDR3 extends over 15 amino acids. Looked up from germline, CDR1 is LNHDA and CDR2 is SQIVND (reference sequence). The germline V and J ends were trimmed by 9 bases and 1 base, with 15 bases remaining between them. CDR3 region: CASKLGAQTNEKLFF. The CDR3 DNA follows: TGTGCCAGCAAGTTGGGGGCGCAAACTAATGAAAAACTGTTTTTT.

This clonotype was detected many times. V usage is TRBV15 and J usage is TRBJ1-2, with TRBD1 as a possible D gene (5 bases). Trimming stripped 4 bases from V and 1 base from J, with 13 bases between. This CDR3 is 15 amino acids long. Germline CDR1 LNHNV, CDR2 YYDKDF (reference sequence). The CDR3 loop is CATSTGGAHNYGYTF. The CDR3 DNA reads as TGTGCCACCAGCACAGGAGGGGCTCATAACTATGGCTACACCTTC.

The chain combines TRBV7-2 with TRBJ2-7; D gene unclear. Germline V CDR1 and CDR2: SGHTA, FQGNSA. Trimming took off 3 bases at V and 7 bases at J, with 10 bases between the two ends. This CDR3 region has 12 residues. The CDR3 loop reads CASSFRVREQYF. The CDR3 coding sequence is TGTGCCAGCAGCTTCCGGGTCAGGGAGCAGTACTTC.

About this clonotype: Because it lacks the conserved phenylalanine or tryptophan at the end, this CDR3 is likely a read error. The chain uses TRBV5-6 and TRBJ1-3; 9 nucleotides line up with TRBD1. CDR1 SGHDT and CDR2 YYEEEE come from the germline V gene. This CDR3 is 14 amino acids long. V was pared by 4 bases and J by 4 bases, with 3 bases of the junction left unmatched. The CDR3 sequence is CASSRDRAGNTIYL. The CDR3 DNA reads as TGTGCCAGCAGCCGGGACAGGGCGGGAAACACCATATATCTT.

The sample holds one count of this clonotype. The J gene is TRBJ1-6, the V gene TRBV11-2, with D perhaps matching TRBD1 (5 bases). The CDR3 has 16 amino acids. In germline, CDR1 is SGHAT, CDR2 FQNNGV. Trimming removed 5 bases from V and 9 bases from J, with 20 bases in between. The CDR3 DNA is TGTGCCAGCAGCGAAAGGATGGGGGGTCTTGGTTCACCCCTCCACTTT. Its protein product is CASSERMGGLGSPLHF.

The CDR3 sequence is CSADTGSGQPQHF. DNA for the CDR3: TGCAGTGCAGATACAGGGTCCGGTCAGCCCCAGCATTTT. The chain has TRBV20-1 and TRBJ1-5; a weak D match, TRBD1 (6 bases). Germline lookup yields CDR1 DFQATT and CDR2 SNEGSKA (reference sequence). V lost 6 bases and J 6 bases, leaving 15 bases between the germline ends. The CDR3 extends over 13 amino acids.

This clonotype was seen more than once but under ten times. This chain links TRBV7-9 with TRBJ1-3; 7 nucleotides line up with TRBD1. The CDR3 spans 17 residues. Per germline, CDR1 SEHNR and CDR2 FQNEAQ (reference sequence). The V segment lost 5 bases and the J segment 0 bases; nucleotides outside the gene matches: 10. The CDR3 DNA reads TGTGCCAGCAGCCCTGACCCGGGACAGCACTCTGGAAACACCATATATTTT. It translates to CASSPDPGQHSGNTIYF.

The chain recombines TRBV10-3 with TRBJ2-7; D not certain. This CDR3 is built from 12 residues. The germline V and J ends were trimmed by 5 bases and 7 bases, with 12 bases remaining between them. Germline-derived CDR1 and CDR2 are ENHRY and SYGVKD. CDR3 in DNA: TGTGCCATCAGTTACTTGACGGGTGAGCAGTACTTC. It encodes CAISYLTGEQYF.